These 20 T cell receptor beta chains came from one sample sequenced in a study of shared clonotypes between healthy human individuals. Profiling relied on immunoSEQ multiplex PCR, and the TCRdb table lists in-frame clones only, not all of them. This repertoire shows a few million clones, around 90% found once; its top ten account for roughly 0.15%. Sequenced material: naive CD4+ T cells sorted from blood. Subset noted: CD45RA+ positively selected. The receptors come from a man aged 18 to 29 in good health.

The chain carries TRBV6-1 and TRBJ1-2, with TRBD1 matching over 9 bases. The trim removed 6 bases at V and 7 bases at J, leaving 9 bases unmatched. This CDR3 has 14 residues. Germline V gives CDR1 MNHNS, CDR2 SASEGT. In DNA, the CDR3 is TGTGCCAGCAGGGACAGGGGTTTGGTTTCTGGCTACACCTTC. This gives the protein CASRDRGLVSGYTF.

The V call is TRBV6-5, the J call TRBJ1-6, with no clear D. Germline V lookup: CDR1 MNHEY, CDR2 SVGAGI. Trimming pared 2 bases from V and 10 bases from J, leaving 9 bases between. This CDR3 spans 13 amino acids. DNA of the CDR3: TGTGCCAGCAGTTACGGGTCGGGGTCACCCCTCCACTTT. As protein: CASSYGSGSPLHF.

This chain connects TRBV5-8 to TRBJ1-5; tentatively, D is TRBD1 (6 bases). The CDR3 totals 14 residues. The germline gives CDR1 SGHTS, CDR2 YDEGEE. V gave up 7 bases and J gave up 7 bases, with 18 bases separating them. CDR3 protein: CASGNREGRQPQHF. As DNA, the CDR3 is TGTGCCAGCGGGAACAGGGAGGGGAGACAGCCCCAGCATTTT.

J is TRBJ2-1 and V is TRBV27; no reliable D call. The CDR3 sequence is 14 residues long. CDR1 is MNHEY and CDR2 is SMNVEV in the germline V gene (reference sequence). V was pared by 7 bases and J by 2 bases, with 12 bases between. CDR3 in DNA: TGTGCCAGCAACTTTCGCTTTACCTACAATGAGCAGTTCTTC. Protein product: CASNFRFTYNEQFF.

This clone was picked up one time. The rearrangement joins TRBV2 to TRBJ2-7; 8 bases agree with TRBD1. With 5 bases clipped from V and 2 bases from J, the junction kept 5 bases outside the gene matches. The CDR3 loop spans 14 amino acids. Germline V gives CDR1 SNHLY, CDR2 FYNNEI. The CDR3 sequence is CASSTGGKAYEQYF. CDR3 in DNA: TGTGCCAGCAGTACAGGGGGAAAAGCCTACGAGCAGTACTTC.

The chain joins TRBV5-1 to TRBJ2-3; the match to TRBD2 covers 9 bases. V lost 3 bases, J lost 4 bases, and 12 bases stayed unmatched. The CDR3 covers 17 residues. Germline CDR1 is SGHRS and CDR2 is YFSETQ. CDR3 protein: CASSYTPPGGGADTQYF. CDR3 in DNA: TGCGCCAGCAGCTACACCCCCCCTGGCGGGGGGGCAGATACGCAGTATTTT.

This rearrangement joins TRBV6-6 to TRBJ2-2, with D possibly being TRBD1 (5 bases). Trimming shortened V by 2 bases and J by 6 bases, and 10 bases separated the two germline ends. This CDR3 is 14 amino acids long. Germline CDR1 is MNHNY and CDR2 is SVGAGI (reference sequence). In DNA form, the CDR3 reads TGTGCCAGCAGTTACGATGGGGCCCCCGGGGAGCTGTTTTTT. It specifies CASSYDGAPGELFF.

This chain joins TRBV30 and TRBJ1-6; TRBD1 might be the D (6 bases). This CDR3 region has 13 residues. With 4 bases removed from V and 9 bases from J, the gap between germline ends came to 13 bases. Per germline, CDR1 GTSNPN and CDR2 SVGIG (reference sequence). As DNA, the CDR3 is TGTGCCTGGACCGGACAGTCTAGTTCACCCCTCCACTTT. Its protein product is CAWTGQSSSPLHF.

A remark on this clone: This sample also contains other DNA sequences that code for the same CDR3. V gene TRBV5-1 combines with J gene TRBJ1-6, with 7 bases lining up with TRBD1. CDR3 size: 14 residues. The trim removed 4 bases at V and 5 bases at J, leaving 3 bases unmatched. Germline loops: CDR1 SGHRS, CDR2 YFSETQ. CDR3 in DNA: TGCGCCAGCAGCCCGGGACAGAATAATTCACCCCTCCACTTT. Translation: CASSPGQNNSPLHF.

This clone appeared once. Other DNA variants within this sample encode the same CDR3. This chain uses TRBV6-6 with TRBJ2-7; tentative D call: TRBD2 (6 bases). In germline, CDR1 is MNHNY, CDR2 SVGAGI (reference sequence). The CDR3 loop spans 14 amino acids. Trimming left V 6 bases short and J 1 base short, with 13 bases between. CDR3 sequence (DNA): TGTGCCAGCAGCCGAACGGGAGAATCCTACGAGCAGTACTTC. Encoded protein: CASSRTGESYEQYF.

This rearrangement joins TRBV9 to TRBJ2-1, with 10 bases identical to TRBD2. In germline, CDR1 is SGDLS, CDR2 YYNGEE. The trim removed 3 bases at V and 3 bases at J, leaving 3 bases unmatched. This CDR3 is 15 amino acids long. The CDR3 spells CASSGGLANYNEQFF. The CDR3 coding sequence is TGTGCCAGCAGCGGGGGACTAGCGAACTACAATGAGCAGTTCTTC.

The chain employs TRBV23-1 and TRBJ2-7; the match to TRBD1 covers 9 bases. TRBV23-1 is noted as an ORF with a role that remains uncertain. The CDR3 spans 17 residues. Trimming cost V 4 bases and J 6 bases; bases outside gene matches: 16. The CDR3 DNA follows: TGCGCCAGCAGTCGTGGGCGAACGCCGGGACAGGGATGCGAGCAGTACTTC. Residues: CASSRGRTPGQGCEQYF.

A note on this clone: In the same sample, other DNA sequences code for this CDR3. The chain links TRBV5-1 to TRBJ1-3; maybe TRBD1 (5 bases). The CDR3 contains 14 residues. Trimming pared 3 bases from V and 1 base from J, leaving 8 bases between. From germline, CDR1 is SGHRS and CDR2 YFSETQ. For the CDR3, the DNA is TGCGCCAGCAGCTCAGACAGTTCTGGAAACACCATATATTTT. As protein: CASSSDSSGNTIYF.

The V and J genes are TRBV11-2 and TRBJ2-1, with 7 nucleotides matching TRBD1. V dropped 7 bases and J dropped 6; count of bases not matched to a gene: 9. The CDR3 has 14 amino acids. Germline values: CDR1 SGHAT, CDR2 FQNNGV. CDR3 DNA sequence: TGTGCCAGCAACGAGGGGGACAGATCCAATGAGCAGTTCTTC. It encodes CASNEGDRSNEQFF.

The V call is TRBV7-2, the J call TRBJ2-3, with 11 bases identical to TRBD2. The CDR3 contains 19 residues. The junction had 14 bases not matched to a gene; V was cut back by 5 bases and J by 1 base. Germline assignment: CDR1 SGHTA and CDR2 FQGNSA. CDR3 sequence reads: CASSPTGTWGLAGTDTQYF. In DNA form, the CDR3 reads TGTGCCAGCAGCCCCACAGGGACGTGGGGACTAGCGGGCACAGATACGCAGTATTTT.

V gene TRBV19 combines with J gene TRBJ2-2, with D maybe TRBD1 (6 bases). This CDR3 is built from 14 residues. V gave up 7 bases and J gave up 3 bases, with 12 bases separating them. Germline V gene data show CDR1 as LNHDA and CDR2 as SQIVND (reference sequence). CDR3 DNA: TGTGCCAGTATTAAGTCAGGGGACACCGGGGAGCTGTTTTTT. It is translated as CASIKSGDTGELFF.

The chain uses TRBV5-4 and TRBJ2-5, with 8 nucleotides matching TRBD1. Germline values: CDR1 SGHNT, CDR2 YYREEE (reference sequence). The trim removed 0 bases at V and 5 bases at J, leaving 9 bases unmatched. The CDR3 covers 16 residues. The CDR3 reads CASSLVAGGFQETQYF. The CDR3 DNA is TGTGCCAGCAGCTTGGTCGCAGGGGGCTTTCAGGAGACCCAGTACTTC.

In nucleotides, the CDR3 is TGTGCCAGCAGCGCGGGCGCCGGGACTAGCGGCCAAGAGACCCAGTACTTC. It codes for CASSAGAGTSGQETQYF. The chain uses TRBV9 and TRBJ2-5, with TRBD2 identical over 11 bases. There are 17 residues in the CDR3. J gave up 1 base and V 3 bases, and 8 bases lay outside the gene matches. Per germline, CDR1 SGDLS and CDR2 YYNGEE. The entire variable domain, with the rest obtained from reference TRBV9 and TRBJ2-5, is as follows: DSGVTQTPKHLITATGQRVTLRCSPRSGDLSVYWYQQSLDQGLQFLIQYYNGEERAKGNILERFSAQQFPDLHSELNLSSLELGDSALYFCASSAGAGTSGQETQYFGPGTRLLVL.

The CDR3 nucleotides are TGTGCCAGCAGACAGACAGGGGCCCAGTACTTC. Residues: CASRQTGAQYF. The genes are TRBV6-1 and TRBJ2-5; TRBD1 aligns across 8 bases. The CDR3 is 11 amino acids. V dropped 6 bases and J dropped 9; count of bases not matched to a gene: 3. Germline loops: CDR1 MNHNS, CDR2 SASEGT.

The chain uses TRBV7-9 and TRBJ1-4, with TRBD1 as a possible D gene (5 bases). This CDR3 contains 16 residues. V dropped 2 bases and J dropped 5 bases, with 15 bases sitting between them. Germline V lookup: CDR1 SEHNR, CDR2 FQNEAQ (reference sequence). CDR3 sequence: CASSLSGTVLNEKLFF. The DNA of the CDR3 is TGTGCCAGCAGCTTATCAGGGACGGTGTTAAATGAAAAACTGTTTTTT.